These T cell receptor beta chains were read from a single sample in a study of spatial heterogeneity in lung cancer. From the 5' RACE reads, TCRdb called clonotypes with MiXCR, one entry per CDR3 protein. The profile shows roughly 3,600 distinct CDR3 sequences, under 5% of them singletons. The sequenced sample was lung tumor tissue, obtained at surgery. The source of these receptors is a female donor with early-stage non-small cell lung cancer. The CDR3 runs from the conserved cysteine through the conserved F or W. The order of the fields is D gene, CDR3 length, J gene, V gene, clone size, CDR3 DNA, CDR3 protein. The D gene is left open where the match is weak. Size values are once, few and many counts, or a class for expanded clones, and some rows have none.

d_gene: -
len: 14
j_gene: TRBJ1-2
v_gene: TRBV20-1
abundance: medium-sized
CDR3nt: TGCAGTGCTTTAATGGGGGCCTTACAGGGTGGCTACACCTTC
CDR3aa: CSALMGALQGGYTF

d_gene: -
len: 15
j_gene: TRBJ2-1
v_gene: TRBV6-2/TRBV6-3
abundance: few
CDR3nt: TGTGCCAGCAGTTACCGCGGGGGCCGGGGGAATGAGCAGTTCTTC
CDR3aa: CASSYRGGRGNEQFF

d_gene: TRBD1
len: 14
j_gene: TRBJ2-7
v_gene: TRBV7-9
abundance: many
CDR3nt: TGTGCCAGCAGCTCAACCGGGACAGGGGTCGAGCAGTACTTC
CDR3aa: CASSSTGTGVEQYF

d_gene: TRBD2
len: 16
j_gene: TRBJ2-2
v_gene: TRBV4-2
abundance: medium-sized
CDR3nt: TGTGCCAGCAGCCCCCGACTAGCGGGGAACACCGGGGAGCTGTTTTTT
CDR3aa: CASSPRLAGNTGELFF

d_gene: -
len: 13
j_gene: TRBJ1-4
v_gene: TRBV6-1
abundance: medium-sized
CDR3nt: TGTGCCAGCAGTCGACAGCCGAATGAAAAACTGTTTTTT
CDR3aa: CASSRQPNEKLFF

d_gene: -
len: 11
j_gene: TRBJ1-2
v_gene: TRBV20-1
abundance: medium-sized
CDR3nt: TGCAGTGCTACTGGACCCCTCAGCTACACCTTC
CDR3aa: CSATGPLSYTF

d_gene: -
len: 11
j_gene: TRBJ1-2
v_gene: TRBV30
abundance: many
CDR3nt: TGTGCCTGGAGTTTGGACGGGGGCTACACCTTC
CDR3aa: CAWSLDGGYTF

d_gene: TRBD1
len: 17
j_gene: TRBJ2-4
v_gene: TRBV10-1
abundance: medium-sized
CDR3nt: TGCGCCAGCAGTGAGTTGACCAGACAGGGCCCGAAAAACATTCAGTACTTC
CDR3aa: CASSELTRQGPKNIQYF

d_gene: TRBD2
len: 15
j_gene: TRBJ2-1
v_gene: TRBV24-1
abundance: medium-sized
CDR3nt: TGTGCCACCAGTGATGTGAGCGGGGGGGCCTATGAGCAGTTCTTC
CDR3aa: CATSDVSGGAYEQFF

d_gene: -
len: 12
j_gene: TRBJ2-7
v_gene: TRBV6-2/TRBV6-3
abundance: many
CDR3nt: TGTGCCAGCAGTCTTACAATTCACGAGCAGTACTTC
CDR3aa: CASSLTIHEQYF

d_gene: -
len: 10
j_gene: TRBJ2-5
v_gene: TRBV20-1
abundance: many
CDR3nt: TGCAGTGCTGCCGAAGAGACCCAGTACTTC
CDR3aa: CSAAEETQYF

d_gene: -
len: 15
j_gene: TRBJ1-4
v_gene: TRBV9
abundance: many
CDR3nt: TGTGCCAGCAGCGTAGACGGGACACCTAATGAAAAACTGTTTTTT
CDR3aa: CASSVDGTPNEKLFF

d_gene: TRBD1
len: 14
j_gene: TRBJ1-6
v_gene: TRBV10-3
abundance: many
CDR3nt: TGTGCCATCAGTGATGACAGGGAGGGTTCACCCCTCCACTTT
CDR3aa: CAISDDREGSPLHF

d_gene: -
len: 12
j_gene: TRBJ2-7
v_gene: TRBV29-1
abundance: many
CDR3nt: TGCAGCGTGACTGATGGAGCGCCCGAGCAGTACTTC
CDR3aa: CSVTDGAPEQYF

d_gene: -
len: 16
j_gene: TRBJ1-1
v_gene: TRBV30
abundance: medium-sized
CDR3nt: TGTGCCTGGAGTGTAATATCTGCCGGACGAAAAAATTGGGCTTTCTTT
CDR3aa: CAWSVISAGRKNWAFF

d_gene: -
len: 15
j_gene: TRBJ2-2
v_gene: TRBV5-4
abundance: medium-sized
CDR3nt: TGTGCCAGCAGCCGGGACTTCCCTAACACCGGGGAGCTGTTTTTT
CDR3aa: CASSRDFPNTGELFF

d_gene: -
len: 13
j_gene: TRBJ1-1
v_gene: TRBV6-5
abundance: -
CDR3nt: TGTGCCAGCAGATCCGGACAGAACACTGAAGCTTTCTTT
CDR3aa: CASRSGQNTEAFF

d_gene: TRBD1
len: 15
j_gene: TRBJ2-1
v_gene: TRBV4-3
abundance: many
CDR3nt: TGCGCCAGCAGCCACGACAGGACAGGGTTGAATGAGCAGTTCTTC
CDR3aa: CASSHDRTGLNEQFF

d_gene: -
len: 13
j_gene: TRBJ1-5
v_gene: TRBV30
abundance: many
CDR3nt: TGTGCCTGGGACGTTGGGGGATTTACGCCCCAGCATTTT
CDR3aa: CAWDVGGFTPQHF

d_gene: TRBD2
len: 15
j_gene: TRBJ2-5
v_gene: TRBV7-9
abundance: medium-sized
CDR3nt: TGTGCCAGCAGCTCGGGGGGTCGGGGCCAAGAGACCCAGTACTTC
CDR3aa: CASSSGGRGQETQYF

d_gene: -
len: 17
j_gene: TRBJ2-6
v_gene: TRBV5-1
abundance: medium-sized
CDR3nt: TGCGCCAGCAGTTTGTCTGCCCGGGCCTCTGGGGCCAACGTCCTGACTTTC
CDR3aa: CASSLSARASGANVLTF

d_gene: -
len: 18
j_gene: TRBJ2-3
v_gene: TRBV24-1
abundance: few
CDR3nt: TGTGCCACCAGTGACTTCCTAGGCAGGGGGGTCGGCACAGATACGCAGTATTTT
CDR3aa: CATSDFLGRGVGTDTQYF

d_gene: -
len: 12
j_gene: TRBJ2-1
v_gene: TRBV3-1
abundance: many
CDR3nt: TGTGCCAGCAGCCTCGTTTCTAGTGAGCAGTTCTTC
CDR3aa: CASSLVSSEQFF

d_gene: -
len: 13
j_gene: TRBJ1-6
v_gene: TRBV29-1
abundance: medium-sized
CDR3nt: TGCAGCGTTGCTATGAGGGAAGATTCACCCCTCCACTTT
CDR3aa: CSVAMREDSPLHF

d_gene: -
len: 15
j_gene: TRBJ1-2
v_gene: TRBV4-2
abundance: many
CDR3nt: TGTGCCAGCAGCCAAGATTCAGGGGCAAACTATGGCTACACCTTC
CDR3aa: CASSQDSGANYGYTF

d_gene: -
len: 13
j_gene: TRBJ2-7
v_gene: TRBV7-2
abundance: many
CDR3nt: TGTGCCAGCAGCTTAGTCGCCGACTACGAGCAGTACTTC
CDR3aa: CASSLVADYEQYF

d_gene: -
len: 13
j_gene: TRBJ2-2
v_gene: TRBV7-2
abundance: many
CDR3nt: TGTGCCAGCAGTTGGGGATGTGACGGGGAGCTGTTTTTT
CDR3aa: CASSWGCDGELFF

d_gene: -
len: 12
j_gene: TRBJ1-6
v_gene: TRBV4-2
abundance: medium-sized
CDR3nt: TGTGCCAGCAGCCAGATTAATTCACCCCTCCACTTT
CDR3aa: CASSQINSPLHF

d_gene: TRBD2
len: 15
j_gene: TRBJ2-3
v_gene: TRBV20-1
abundance: large
CDR3nt: TGCAGTGCTAGGGCTGCTAGCGGGGTAGACGATACGCAGTATTTT
CDR3aa: CSARAASGVDDTQYF

d_gene: -
len: 15
j_gene: TRBJ2-5
v_gene: TRBV6-2/TRBV6-3
abundance: many
CDR3nt: TGTGCCAGCAGTTCCCGAGGTAGCGGAAGGGGGACCCAGTACTTC
CDR3aa: CASSSRGSGRGTQYF

d_gene: -
len: 14
j_gene: TRBJ2-3
v_gene: TRBV10-2
abundance: many
CDR3nt: TGCGCCAGCAGGGGACTCTACAGCACAGATACGCAGTATTTT
CDR3aa: CASRGLYSTDTQYF

d_gene: TRBD1
len: 14
j_gene: TRBJ1-6
v_gene: TRBV3-1
abundance: many
CDR3nt: TGTGCCAGCAGCGGACGGGACAGAAATTCACCCCTCCACTTT
CDR3aa: CASSGRDRNSPLHF

d_gene: -
len: 13
j_gene: TRBJ2-7
v_gene: TRBV28
abundance: many
CDR3nt: TGTGCCAGCACCCCCACACCCACCTACGAGCAGTACTTC
CDR3aa: CASTPTPTYEQYF

d_gene: -
len: 15
j_gene: TRBJ2-6
v_gene: TRBV7-7
abundance: many
CDR3nt: TGTGCCAGCAGCTTAGGCGGGCCTGGGGCCAACGTCCTGACTTTC
CDR3aa: CASSLGGPGANVLTF

d_gene: TRBD2
len: 14
j_gene: TRBJ2-4
v_gene: TRBV12-3/TRBV12-4
abundance: many
CDR3nt: TGTGCCAGCAGTCCCCCGGGACTAAAAAACATTCAGTACTTC
CDR3aa: CASSPPGLKNIQYF

d_gene: TRBD2
len: 16
j_gene: TRBJ2-3
v_gene: TRBV7-2
abundance: many
CDR3nt: TGTGCCAGCAGCTCCCATAGCGGGTCCCCGGGAGATACGCAGTATTTT
CDR3aa: CASSSHSGSPGDTQYF

d_gene: -
len: 12
j_gene: TRBJ1-3
v_gene: TRBV30
abundance: medium-sized
CDR3nt: TGTGCCTGGATGGACTCTGGAAACACCATATATTTT
CDR3aa: CAWMDSGNTIYF

d_gene: -
len: 14
j_gene: TRBJ1-2
v_gene: TRBV7-9
abundance: medium-sized
CDR3nt: TGTGCCAGCAGCTCAGGACAGACCTCATATGGCTACACCTTC
CDR3aa: CASSSGQTSYGYTF

d_gene: -
len: 14
j_gene: TRBJ2-7
v_gene: TRBV28
abundance: medium-sized
CDR3nt: TGTGCCAGCAGTCCCTTCACAGGGACGGTCGAGCAGTACTTC
CDR3aa: CASSPFTGTVEQYF

d_gene: TRBD1
len: 15
j_gene: TRBJ2-7
v_gene: TRBV30
abundance: medium-sized
CDR3nt: TGTGCCTGGAGTGTATTGGGGACAGGCTTCTACGAGCAGTACTTC
CDR3aa: CAWSVLGTGFYEQYF

d_gene: -
len: 14
j_gene: TRBJ1-2
v_gene: TRBV6-6
abundance: medium-sized
CDR3nt: TGTGCCAGCAGTTACATCTCAGGGAACTATGGCTACACCTTC
CDR3aa: CASSYISGNYGYTF

d_gene: -
len: 12
j_gene: TRBJ2-3
v_gene: TRBV20-1
abundance: medium-sized
CDR3nt: TGCAGTTGCACGATGGACTCCGATACGCAGTATTTT
CDR3aa: CSCTMDSDTQYF

d_gene: TRBD1
len: 16
j_gene: TRBJ2-5
v_gene: TRBV5-1
abundance: medium-sized
CDR3nt: TGCGCCAGCAGCTTGGTGGGGACAGACAAAGAAGAGACCCAGTACTTC
CDR3aa: CASSLVGTDKEETQYF

d_gene: TRBD1
len: 17
j_gene: TRBJ1-2
v_gene: TRBV6-5
abundance: many
CDR3nt: TGTGCCAGCAGTTTATGGTCCGGACAGGGGAGGAACTATGGCTACACCTTC
CDR3aa: CASSLWSGQGRNYGYTF

d_gene: -
len: 14
j_gene: TRBJ2-3
v_gene: TRBV7-2
abundance: many
CDR3nt: TGTGCCAGCAGCTTGGGGGCTGGAACAGATACGCAGTATTTT
CDR3aa: CASSLGAGTDTQYF

d_gene: -
len: 17
j_gene: TRBJ1-3
v_gene: TRBV4-3
abundance: medium-sized
CDR3nt: TGCGCCAGCAGCCAAGTAGGCCCCGGAGTCCCTGGAAACACCATATATTTT
CDR3aa: CASSQVGPGVPGNTIYF

d_gene: -
len: 14
j_gene: TRBJ1-5
v_gene: TRBV7-2
abundance: many
CDR3nt: TGTGCCAGCAGCCCCAGGGTGGGGGGTCAGCCCCAGCATTTT
CDR3aa: CASSPRVGGQPQHF

d_gene: -
len: 15
j_gene: TRBJ1-5
v_gene: TRBV4-3
abundance: medium-sized
CDR3nt: TGCGCCAGCAGCCAAGATCTTGGGGGGCGTCAGCCCCAGCATTTT
CDR3aa: CASSQDLGGRQPQHF

d_gene: -
len: 15
j_gene: TRBJ1-3
v_gene: TRBV5-1
abundance: medium-sized
CDR3nt: TGCGCCAGCAGCTTGCGGGGAGCCCCTGGAAACACCATATATTTT
CDR3aa: CASSLRGAPGNTIYF